The 4 T cell receptor beta chains given below trace back to one sample, sequenced in a study of T cell repertoires in cytomegalovirus infection. These receptors' antigens are unknown. TCRdb analysed the reads with MiXCR anew, one entry per CDR3 protein. Of some 900,000 distinct CDR3 sequences detected, approximately 29% appear once; the ten largest clones hold roughly an eighth. Sequenced here: cultured CD8+ T cells from PBMCs, sampled from culture after CMV antigen stimulation. The receptors derive from a human donor in good health (CMV status not recorded). Some clones in this sample may be carry-over from other donors' samples.

This sequence joins TRBV10-3 and TRBJ2-2, with 7 bases that match TRBD2. This CDR3 contains 14 residues. From germline, CDR1 is ENHRY and CDR2 SYGVKD. Germline trimming cut 4 bases from V and 4 bases from J; bases unmatched to any gene: 3. The CDR3 reads CAISVGGGTGELFF. The CDR3 nucleotides read TGTGCCATCAGTGTAGGCGGGGGCACCGGGGAGCTGTTTTTT.

The rearrangement uses TRBV7-9 and TRBJ2-7; 7 bases map to TRBD1. The CDR3 contains 13 residues. After removal of 6 bases from V and 3 bases from J, the junction contained 5 bases not matched to a gene. Germline lookup yields CDR1 SEHNR and CDR2 FQNEAQ (reference sequence). The CDR3 region is CASSPTGNYEQYV. The DNA of the CDR3 is TGTGCCAGCAGTCCGACAGGGAACTACGAGCAGTACGTC.

Note on this clonotype: A much larger clonotype is one base distant, so this may be a read error. This chain joins TRBV7-2 and TRBJ1-6; D is unclear. There are 15 residues in the CDR3. The germline V gene has CDR1 SGHTA and CDR2 FQGNSA. The CDR3 DNA follows: TGTGCCAGCAGCCCGACGGACTACTATAATTCATCCCTCCACTTT. This sequence encodes CASSPTDYYNSSLHF.

In this sample, this clonotype turned up many times. At one boundary the junction diverges from the germline segment, which might be a read error. This chain links TRBV7-7 with TRBJ2-3; 14 bases line up with TRBD2. CDR1 is SSHAT, CDR2 FNYEAQ, per germline (reference sequence). CDR3 size: 15 residues. In nucleotides, the CDR3 is TGTGCTAGCAGCCCCGGACTAGCGGGGGGAAATACGCAGTATTTT. Amino acids: CASSPGLAGGNTQYF. Combining the CDR3 with reference TRBV7-7 and TRBJ2-3 gives the whole variable domain GAGVSQSPRYKVTKRGQDVTLRCDPISSHATLYWYQQALGQGPEFLTYFNYEAQPDKSGLPSDRFSAERPEGSISTLTIQRTEQRDSAMYRCASSPGLAGGNTQYFGPGTRLTVL.